This T cell receptor (beta chain) is from a study of CD8 T cells in Susac syndrome. Broader study findings: The peak of CD8+ clonal expansion in Susac was seen in TEMRA cells and active patients.

A remark on this clonotype: As yet, its antigen is unknown.

RNA amounts of roughly 0.45 to 1 ug underwent reverse transcription with random hexamers. Across 54 Vbeta and 13 Jbeta, immunoSEQ multiplex PCR amplified TCR beta CDR3. Using its own MiXCR run on the immunoSEQ multiplex PCR reads, TCRdb lists one record per CDR3 protein. The sample consists of approximately 120,000 distinct CDR3 sequences, around 94% of them appearing once. The study sequenced TCR beta in blood CD8+ and CD4+ T cells. This clonotype was sampled from a human donor with Susac syndrome. Sequencing was done on a sample of CD8+ T cells from PBMCs.

This CDR3 reads CASGLPPGQGAETQYF. The DNA for the CDR3 is TGTGCTAGTGGTTTGCCCCCGGGACAGGGTGCAGAGACCCAGTACTTC. This chain connects TRBV12-5 to TRBJ2-5; 9 positions agree with TRBD1. Germline lookup yields CDR1 LGHNT and CDR2 FRNRAP. Germline trimming cut 2 bases from V and 4 bases from J; bases unmatched to any gene: 8. This CDR3 contains 16 residues.